Presented here are 29 T cell receptor beta chains from one specimen sequenced in a study of breast tumors, draining lymph nodes, adjacent tissues. TCRdb itself ran the multiplex PCR reads through MiXCR, one entry per CDR3 protein. Of 25,000 or so distinct CDR3 sequences detected, about 25% appear once; the ten largest clones hold about 13%. Sequencing was done on a sample of breast tumor tissue. The receptors were gathered from a female donor with breast cancer. Some clones in this sample may be carry-over from other donors' samples.

The sample holds many counts of this clonotype. The chain uses TRBV7-9 and TRBJ2-7, with D possibly TRBD1 on 6 matching bases. The V gene lost 5 bases and the J gene lost 3 bases, with 17 bases spanning the gap. Germline CDR1 reads SEHNR; CDR2 reads FQNEAQ (reference sequence). CDR3 length equals 15 residues. CDR3 DNA: TGTGCCAGCAGCCAGAGGACAGTACCCATCTACGAGCAGTACTTC. Its protein product is CASSQRTVPIYEQYF. Using reference TRBV7-9 and TRBJ2-7 for the parts outside the CDR3, the full variable domain is DTGVSQNPRHKITKRGQNVTFRCDPISEHNRLYWYRQTLGQGPEFLTYFQNEAQLEKSRLLSDRFSAERPKGSFSTLEIQRTEQGDSAMYLCASSQRTVPIYEQYFGPGTRLTVT.

On this clonotype itself: This may stem from a read error, because a much larger clone lies one nucleotide away. No conserved phenylalanine or tryptophan is present at the end of the CDR3, so a read error is the likely explanation. This sequence joins TRBV27 and TRBJ1-5; no clear D gene. CDR3 length equals 13 residues. The V and J ends lost 5 bases and 5 bases respectively, with 10 bases between them. The V gene's germline CDR1 is MNHEY and CDR2 SMNVEV (reference sequence). The CDR3 reads CASSPHNHQPQHY. The CDR3 bases are TGTGCCAGCAGTCCACACAATCATCAGCCCCAGCATTAT.

The sample holds many counts of this clonotype. This chain uses TRBV5-1 with TRBJ2-5; 8 nucleotides align to TRBD1. The junction had 8 bases not matched to a gene; V was cut back by 3 bases and J by 1 base. CDR3 length equals 16 residues. In germline, CDR1 is SGHRS, CDR2 YFSETQ. In DNA form, the CDR3 reads TGCGCCAGCAGCTCGGACGGGACAGGAATCCAAGAGACCCAGTACTTC. Encoded protein: CASSSDGTGIQETQYF.

This clonotype came up many times. This sequence joins TRBV10-3 and TRBJ2-3, with 9 positions matching TRBD2. CDR1 is ENHRY and CDR2 is SYGVKD in the germline V gene. This CDR3 is 16 amino acids long. J gave up 0 bases and V 6 bases, and 7 bases lay outside the gene matches. CDR3 bases: TGTGCCATCAGGGGGACTAGCAGAAATAGCACAGATACGCAGTATTTT. It specifies CAIRGTSRNSTDTQYF.

This clonotype has a count of ten or more. The chain uses TRBV2 and TRBJ2-1; TRBD2 matches at 9 bases. J lost 7 bases, V lost 1 base, and 5 bases had no gene match. Germline CDR1 and CDR2: SNHLY and FYNNEI. The CDR3 has 15 amino acids. DNA of the CDR3: TGTGCCAGCAGTGAAGAGGCTAGCGGGAAAAATGAGCAGTTCTTC. The encoded protein is CASSEEASGKNEQFF.

This clonotype has at least ten counts. The chain is built from TRBV30 and TRBJ2-7; TRBD1 agrees at 9 bases. CDR3 size: 16 residues. Germline V gene data show CDR1 as GTSNPN and CDR2 as SVGIG (reference sequence). J gave up 2 bases and V 0 bases, and 8 bases lay outside the gene matches. The CDR3 nucleotides are TGTGCCTGGAGTGTAGATAGGACAGGGGTCGCCTACGAGCAGTACTTC. It specifies CAWSVDRTGVAYEQYF.

Many counts were recorded for this clonotype. The chain recombines TRBV19 with TRBJ2-3; D remains ambiguous. The CDR3 extends over 14 amino acids. Looked up from germline, CDR1 is LNHDA and CDR2 is SQIVND (reference sequence). V was cut by 6 bases and J by 1 base, with 11 bases left in between. CDR3 residues: CASSTTGRTDTQYF. The CDR3 DNA follows: TGTGCCAGTAGCACTACGGGTCGCACAGATACGCAGTATTTT.

This clonotype was recorded many times. This chain connects TRBV11-1 to TRBJ2-5; 8 bases map to TRBD2. The CDR3 runs 15 residues. J gave up 5 bases and V 0 bases, and 5 bases lay outside the gene matches. Germline CDR1 reads SGHAT; CDR2 reads FQDESV (reference sequence). This CDR3 reads CASSLARGAGETQYF. CDR3 in DNA: TGTGCCAGCAGCTTAGCGCGGGGGGCTGGCGAGACCCAGTACTTC. Based on the CDR3 plus reference TRBV11-1 and TRBJ2-5, the full variable domain is EAEVAQSPRYKITEKSQAVAFWCDPISGHATLYWYRQILGQGPELLVQFQDESVVDDSQLPKDRFSAERLKGVDSTLKIQPAELGDSAMYLCASSLARGAGETQYFGPGTRLLVL.

This clonotype was counted ten times or more. This chain joins TRBV15 and TRBJ2-1; D remains ambiguous. CDR1 is LNHNV and CDR2 is YYDKDF in the germline V gene (reference sequence). CDR3 size: 16 residues. The V and J ends lost 0 bases and 9 bases respectively, with 18 bases between them. CDR3 sequence (DNA): TGTGCCACCAGCAGAGATCCTAGGAACCCCCGAAGTGAGCAGTTCTTC. This codes for CATSRDPRNPRSEQFF.

This clonotype was seen at least ten times. The rearrangement uses TRBV10-3 and TRBJ2-7; 9 bases are shared with TRBD2. This CDR3 comprises 15 residues. Trimming removed 2 bases from V and 0 bases from J; junction bases left unmatched: 2. Germline V lookup: CDR1 ENHRY, CDR2 SYGVKD. The CDR3 sequence: CAISEGGGGSYEQYF. The CDR3 DNA reads TGTGCCATCAGTGAGGGCGGGGGGGGCTCCTACGAGCAGTACTTC.

DNA for the CDR3: TGTGCCAGCAGTGGGGGGACAGCCCTAGCGGGATACAATGAGCAGTTCTTC. It encodes CASSGGTALAGYNEQFF. The J gene is TRBJ2-1, the V gene TRBV6-1, with 9 nucleotides matching TRBD2. After removal of 4 bases from V and 4 bases from J, the junction contained 11 bases not matched to a gene. CDR1 and CDR2 from the germline V gene are MNHNS and SASEGT. The CDR3 is made up of 17 amino acids.

In its sample, this clonotype was seen many times. The chain carries TRBV6-1 and TRBJ2-1; TRBD2 aligns across 7 bases. The V and J ends lost 4 bases and 3 bases, in that order; junction bases with no gene match: 6. This CDR3 contains 15 residues. Looked up from germline, CDR1 is MNHNS and CDR2 is SASEGT. CDR3 nucleotides: TGTGCCAGCAGTGTGTCTAGCGGAGACTACAATGAGCAGTTCTTC. Its translation: CASSVSSGDYNEQFF.

Many counts were recorded for this clonotype. The rearrangement joins TRBV27 to TRBJ2-7; 8 positions match TRBD2. Per germline, CDR1 MNHEY and CDR2 SMNVEV (reference sequence). The CDR3 extends over 16 amino acids. Unmatched junction bases numbered 11, after V lost 4 bases and J lost 3 bases. The CDR3 nucleotides read TGTGCCAGCAGTTCAACCGGGACTAGTACTTTCTACGAGCAGTACTTC. Translation gives CASSSTGTSTFYEQYF.

This clonotype was seen repeatedly, ten times or more. The gene calls are TRBV6-1 and TRBJ1-5; a weak D match, TRBD1 (5 bases). The germline V and J ends were trimmed by 6 bases and 1 base, with 13 bases remaining between them. CDR1 and CDR2 from the germline V gene are MNHNS and SASEGT. This CDR3 spans 15 amino acids. The CDR3 region is CASSEWEGSNQPQHF. CDR3 nucleotide sequence: TGTGCCAGCAGCGAGTGGGAGGGGAGCAATCAGCCCCAGCATTTT.

J is TRBJ2-5 and V is TRBV28; 13 positions agree with TRBD2. Germline CDR1 and CDR2: MDHEN and SYDVKM. V shed 5 bases, J shed 1 base, and the junction held 7 bases outside the gene matches. The CDR3 totals 17 residues. Here the CDR3 DNA reads TGTGCCAGCAGTCCCGGGACTAGCGGGGCCCCCCAAGAGACCCAGTACTTC. Its translation: CASSPGTSGAPQETQYF.

This clonotype was detected many times. V and J are TRBV16 and TRBJ2-7; TRBD1 aligns across 8 bases. Germline V gene sequence: CDR1 KGHSY, CDR2 FQNENV. This CDR3 contains 13 residues. Germline trimming cut 4 bases from V and 5 bases from J; bases unmatched to any gene: 4. The CDR3 DNA reads TGTGCCAGCAGCCCAGGGGGCTTGAACGAGCAGTACTTC. It encodes CASSPGGLNEQYF.

This clonotype appeared many times. The chain recombines TRBV3-1 with TRBJ1-4; no reliable D call. The CDR3 contains 11 residues. Looked up from germline, CDR1 is LGHDT and CDR2 is YNNKEL (reference sequence). Trimming took 3 bases from V and 7 from J, leaving 3 bases between them. The CDR3 is CASSHVEKLFF. CDR3 in DNA: TGTGCCAGCAGCCACGTTGAAAAACTGTTTTTT. Variable domain in full (rest from reference TRBV3-1 and TRBJ1-4): DTAVSQTPKYLVTQMGNDKSIKCEQNLGHDTMYWYKQDSKKFLKIMFSYNNKELIINETVPNRFSPKSPDKAHLNLHINSLELGDSAVYFCASSHVEKLFFGSGTQLSVL.

As concerns this clonotype: A much larger clone sits a single nucleotide away, making a read error possible. V and J are TRBV28 and TRBJ2-1, with 12 positions matching TRBD2. CDR1 is MDHEN and CDR2 is SYDVKM in the germline V gene. This CDR3 spans 15 amino acids. In DNA form, the CDR3 reads TGTGCCAGCAGTTGGAGACTAGCGGGGGACAAAGAGCAGTTCTTC. Encoded protein: CASSWRLAGDKEQFF. The full variable domain, in which reference TRBV28 and TRBJ2-1 provide the parts outside the CDR3, is DVKVTQSSRYLVKRTGEKVFLECVQDMDHENMFWYRQDPGLGLRLIYFSYDVKMKEKGDIPEGYSVSREKKERFSLILESASTNQTSMYLCASSWRLAGDKEQFFGPGTRLTVL.

This clonotype was counted many times. The chain recombines TRBV28 with TRBJ2-5; TRBD1 is a possible D gene (5 bases). The germline V and J ends were trimmed by 5 bases and 7 bases, with 17 bases remaining between them. There are 14 residues in the CDR3. Germline CDR1 reads MDHEN; CDR2 reads SYDVKM. This CDR3 is CASSPRQSPATQYF. The CDR3 DNA follows: TGTGCCAGCAGTCCGAGACAGTCCCCAGCGACCCAGTACTTC.

V is TRBV28 and J is TRBJ1-1; 9 bases match TRBD1. Germline trimming cut 6 bases from V and 0 bases from J; bases unmatched to any gene: 8. Germline CDR1 MDHEN, CDR2 SYDVKM. CDR3 length: 16 amino acids. In DNA, the CDR3 is TGTGCCAGCAGGGGACAGGGTCAACTCATGAACACTGAAGCTTTCTTT. Protein: CASRGQGQLMNTEAFF.

This clonotype has a count of ten or more. The gene calls are TRBV2 and TRBJ2-5; D gene ambiguous. Deletions cut 6 bases from V and 5 bases from J, with 7 bases between. The length of the CDR3 is 11 residues. The V gene's germline CDR1 is SNHLY and CDR2 FYNNEI. The CDR3 protein is CASSERETQYF. The CDR3 nucleotides read TGTGCCAGCAGCGAAAGGGAGACCCAGTACTTC.

This clonotype was counted ten times or more. The chain uses TRBV19 and TRBJ2-5; D gene uncertain. Germline V gene data show CDR1 as LNHDA and CDR2 as SQIVND (reference sequence). The CDR3 consists of 12 residues. V was pared by 4 bases and J by 2 bases, with 5 bases between. The CDR3 loop is CASSSRQETQYF. The CDR3 DNA reads as TGTGCCAGTAGTAGTCGTCAAGAGACCCAGTACTTC.

This clonotype has a count of ten or more. The CDR3: CASSLSLNYGYTF. CDR3 in DNA: TGTGCCAGCAGTTTGTCGCTGAACTATGGCTACACCTTC. V gene TRBV27 combines with J gene TRBJ1-2; D is unclear. Trimming cost V 3 bases and J 2 bases, with 7 bases left between them. The V gene's germline CDR1 is MNHEY and CDR2 SMNVEV (reference sequence). This CDR3 spans 13 amino acids.

This clonotype has at least ten counts. The chain carries TRBV14 and TRBJ2-1; 8 bases agree with TRBD2. V shed 0 bases, J shed 3 bases, and the junction held 4 bases outside the gene matches. Germline CDR1 reads SGHDN; CDR2 reads FVKESK. This CDR3 spans 16 amino acids. The CDR3 DNA reads as TGTGCCAGCAGCCAAGAACTAGCGGTACTCTACAATGAGCAGTTCTTC. It translates to CASSQELAVLYNEQFF. Based on the CDR3 plus reference TRBV14 and TRBJ2-1, the full variable domain is EAGVTQFPSHSVIEKGQTVTLRCDPISGHDNLYWYRRVMGKEIKFLLHFVKESKQDESGMPNNRFLAERTGGTYSTLKVQPAELEDSGVYFCASSQELAVLYNEQFFGPGTRLTVL.

The table lists this clonotype with many counts. The chain joins TRBV4-2 to TRBJ2-1; D unclear. V lost 2 bases, J lost 6 bases, and 8 bases lay in between. Germline lookup yields CDR1 LGHNA and CDR2 YNFKEQ. The CDR3 is made up of 13 amino acids. CDR3 in DNA: TGTGCCAGCAGCCAATTAGCCTCCAATGAGCAGTTCTTC. It yields the protein CASSQLASNEQFF.

At least ten counts were recorded for this clonotype. The chain joins TRBV20-1 to TRBJ2-4; weak D call: TRBD2 (6 bases). CDR3 size: 15 residues. Germline V gene sequence: CDR1 DFQATT, CDR2 SNEGSKA (reference sequence). V shed 5 bases and J shed 0 bases, with 14 bases lying between them. The CDR3 DNA is TGCAGTGCTGTTCGGGGGACCCTAGCCAAAAACATTCAGTACTTC. Translating it yields CSAVRGTLAKNIQYF.

On this clonotype itself: Lacking the conserved final phenylalanine or tryptophan, this CDR3 likely reflects a read error. The limits of the CDR3 on the DNA are not certain, so only TCRdb's listed CDR3 is given. The J gene is TRBJ2-7, the V gene TRBV4-1; TRBD1 is taken as the D call from the table, unchecked against the DNA. The CDR3 totals 15 residues, both ends included. The germline CDR1 and CDR2 sequences are MGHRA and YSYEKL. CDR3 residues: CASSRDRDLGQNLGL.

This sequence joins TRBV28 and TRBJ1-1; tentatively, D is TRBD1 (6 bases). The CDR3 extends over 14 amino acids. Germline values: CDR1 MDHEN, CDR2 SYDVKM. V was clipped by 3 bases and J by 0 bases, with 8 bases between them. The CDR3 nucleotides read TGTGCCAGCAGTTTGGGGGGCTTGAACACTGAAGCTTTCTTT. Translating it yields CASSLGGLNTEAFF.

This clonotype was detected a few times. CDR3 nucleotides: TGTGCCAGCAGTTTTGGTGGACGGTTTAACACTGAAGCTTTCTTT. Its protein is CASSFGGRFNTEAFF. The chain uses TRBV12-3 or TRBV12-4 and TRBJ1-1; D unclear. This CDR3 contains 15 residues. Trimming took 3 bases from V and 2 from J, leaving 13 bases between them.